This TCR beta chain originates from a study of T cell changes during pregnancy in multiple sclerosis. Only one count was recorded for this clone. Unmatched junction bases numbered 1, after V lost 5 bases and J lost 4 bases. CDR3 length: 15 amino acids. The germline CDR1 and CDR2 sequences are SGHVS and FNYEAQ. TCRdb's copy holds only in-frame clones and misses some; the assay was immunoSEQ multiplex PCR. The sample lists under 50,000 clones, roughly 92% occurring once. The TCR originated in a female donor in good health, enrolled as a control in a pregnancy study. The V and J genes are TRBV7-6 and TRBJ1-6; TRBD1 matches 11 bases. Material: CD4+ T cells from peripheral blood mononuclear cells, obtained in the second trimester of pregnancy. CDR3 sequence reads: CASSRDRGYNSPLHF. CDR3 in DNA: TGTGCCAGCAGCCGGGACAGGGGGTATAATTCACCCCTCCACTTT.